This T cell receptor (beta chain) was recovered during a study of blood T cell repertoires in COVID-19. Whole-study context: Sample material is recorded as cDNA or gDNA derived from T cells, B-cell-depleted T cells, or PBMCs.

Clinical histories supplied by participants themselves formed the basis of cohort assignment. The V segment lost 11 bases and the J segment 0 bases; nucleotides outside the gene matches: 10. Germline CDR1 is LNHDA and CDR2 is SQIVND (reference sequence). The CDR3 consists of 14 residues. Authors' analysis steps: How many nucleated cells were present was estimated from reference gene primer amplification. The method was immunoSEQ multiplex PCR; TCRdb's version includes in-frame clones alone and lacks a portion of them. That table is the source of V, J and clone size, and D and trimming were worked out from the DNA. The sample lists fewer than 250,000 clones, approximately 83% occurring once.

This chain connects TRBV19 to TRBJ2-7, with 7 bases that match TRBD1. The sequence came from a woman aged 40 to 50 with acute COVID-19. The sample consisted of PBMCs or T cells enriched from blood (not recorded which). The CDR3 spells CASQGGQASYEQYF. The CDR3 DNA follows: TGTGCCTCCCAGGGTGGACAGGCCTCCTACGAGCAGTACTTC.